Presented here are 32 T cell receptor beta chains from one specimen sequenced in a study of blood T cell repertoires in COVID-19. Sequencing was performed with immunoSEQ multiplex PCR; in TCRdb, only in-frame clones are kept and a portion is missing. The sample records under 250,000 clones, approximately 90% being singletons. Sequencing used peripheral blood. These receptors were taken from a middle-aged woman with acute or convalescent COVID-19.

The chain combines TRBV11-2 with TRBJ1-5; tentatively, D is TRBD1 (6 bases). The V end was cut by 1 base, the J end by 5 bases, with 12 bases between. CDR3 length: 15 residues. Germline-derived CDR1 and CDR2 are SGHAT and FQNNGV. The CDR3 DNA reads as TGTGCCAGCAGCTTAGCCCCGGACAGCTATCAGCCCCAGCATTTT. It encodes CASSLAPDSYQPQHF.

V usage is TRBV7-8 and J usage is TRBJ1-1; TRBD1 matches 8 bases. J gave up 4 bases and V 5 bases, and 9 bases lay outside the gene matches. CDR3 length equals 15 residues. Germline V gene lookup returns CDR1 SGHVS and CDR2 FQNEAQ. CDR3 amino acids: CASSPRRQGRTEAFF. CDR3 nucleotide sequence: TGTGCCAGCAGCCCAAGGAGACAGGGGCGCACTGAAGCTTTCTTT.

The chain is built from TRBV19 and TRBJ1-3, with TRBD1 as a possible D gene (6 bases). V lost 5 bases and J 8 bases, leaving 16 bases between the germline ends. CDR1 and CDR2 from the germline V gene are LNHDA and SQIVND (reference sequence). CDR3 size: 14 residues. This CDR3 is CASSLTSAGDTIYF. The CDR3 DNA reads TGTGCCAGTAGTCTCACGAGCGCAGGGGACACCATATATTTT.

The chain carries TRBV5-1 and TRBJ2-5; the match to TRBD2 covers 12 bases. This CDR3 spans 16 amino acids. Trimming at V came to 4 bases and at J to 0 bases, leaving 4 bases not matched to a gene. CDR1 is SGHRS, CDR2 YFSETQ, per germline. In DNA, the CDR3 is TGCGCCAGCAGCCAAGGGACTAGCGGGTACCAAGAGACCCAGTACTTC. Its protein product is CASSQGTSGYQETQYF.

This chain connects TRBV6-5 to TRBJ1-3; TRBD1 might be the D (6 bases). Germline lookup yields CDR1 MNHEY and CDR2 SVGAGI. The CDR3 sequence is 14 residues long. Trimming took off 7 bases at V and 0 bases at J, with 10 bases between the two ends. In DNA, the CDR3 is TGTGCCAGCATTACAGGGACCTCTGGAAACACCATATATTTT. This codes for CASITGTSGNTIYF.

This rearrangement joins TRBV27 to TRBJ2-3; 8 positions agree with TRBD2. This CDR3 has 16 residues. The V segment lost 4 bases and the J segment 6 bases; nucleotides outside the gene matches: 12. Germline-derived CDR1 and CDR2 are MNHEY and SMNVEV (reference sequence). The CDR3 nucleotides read TGTGCCAGCAGTTCAGAGATCGGGGGGGCGTCCGATACGCAGTATTTT. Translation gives CASSSEIGGASDTQYF.

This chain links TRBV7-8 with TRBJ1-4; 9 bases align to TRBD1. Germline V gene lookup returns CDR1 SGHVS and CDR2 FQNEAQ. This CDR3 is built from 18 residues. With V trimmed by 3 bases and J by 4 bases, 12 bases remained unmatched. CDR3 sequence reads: CASSFDRDRAWGNEKLFF. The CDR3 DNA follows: TGTGCCAGCAGCTTCGATCGGGACAGGGCATGGGGTAATGAAAAACTGTTTTTT.

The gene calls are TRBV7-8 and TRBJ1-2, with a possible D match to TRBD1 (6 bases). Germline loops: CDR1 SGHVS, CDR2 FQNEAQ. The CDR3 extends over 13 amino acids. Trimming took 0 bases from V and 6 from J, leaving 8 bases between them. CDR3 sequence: CASSLAEGDGYTF. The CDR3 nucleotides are TGTGCCAGCAGCTTAGCCGAGGGGGATGGCTACACCTTC.

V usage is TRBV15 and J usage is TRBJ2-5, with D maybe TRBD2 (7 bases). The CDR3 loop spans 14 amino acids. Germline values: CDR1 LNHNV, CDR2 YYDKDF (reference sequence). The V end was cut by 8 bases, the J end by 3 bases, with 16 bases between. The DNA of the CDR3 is TGTGCCACCCGGCTTGGGGGGGGCGAAGAGACCCAGTACTTC. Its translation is CATRLGGGEETQYF.

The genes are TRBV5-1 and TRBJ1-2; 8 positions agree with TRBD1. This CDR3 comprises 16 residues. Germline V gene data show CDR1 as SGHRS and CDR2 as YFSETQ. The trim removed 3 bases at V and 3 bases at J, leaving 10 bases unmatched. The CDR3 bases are TGCGCCAGCAGCTACGGACAGGGACCTGATTACTATGGCTACACCTTC. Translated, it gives CASSYGQGPDYYGYTF.

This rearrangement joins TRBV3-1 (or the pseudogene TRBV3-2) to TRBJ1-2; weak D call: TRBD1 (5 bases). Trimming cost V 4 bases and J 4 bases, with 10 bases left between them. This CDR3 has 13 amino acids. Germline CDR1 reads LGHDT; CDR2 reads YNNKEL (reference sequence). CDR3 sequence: CASSPRVGYGYTF. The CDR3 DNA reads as TGTGCCAGCAGCCCCAGGGTGGGCTATGGCTACACCTTC.

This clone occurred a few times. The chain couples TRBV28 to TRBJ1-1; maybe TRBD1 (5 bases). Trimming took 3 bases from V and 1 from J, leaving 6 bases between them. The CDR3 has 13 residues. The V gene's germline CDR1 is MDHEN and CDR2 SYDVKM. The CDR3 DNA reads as TGTGCCAGCAGTTTTGGACAGAACACTGAAGCTTTCTTT. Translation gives CASSFGQNTEAFF. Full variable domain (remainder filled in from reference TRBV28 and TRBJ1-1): DVKVTQSSRYLVKRTGEKVFLECVQDMDHENMFWYRQDPGLGLRLIYFSYDVKMKEKGDIPEGYSVSREKKERFSLILESASTNQTSMYLCASSFGQNTEAFFGQGTRLTVV.

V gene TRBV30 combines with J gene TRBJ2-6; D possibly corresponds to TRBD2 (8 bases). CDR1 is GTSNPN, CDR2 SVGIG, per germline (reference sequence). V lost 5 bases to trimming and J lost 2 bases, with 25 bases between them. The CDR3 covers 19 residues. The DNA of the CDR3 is TGTGCCTGGCGAAACAGGTCGGGAGGGGGCGTCCCTGGGGCCAACGTCCTGACTTTC. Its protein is CAWRNRSGGGVPGANVLTF. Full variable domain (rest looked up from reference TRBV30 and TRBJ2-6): SQTIHQWPATLVQPVGSPLSLECTVEGTSNPNLYWYRQAAGRGLQLLFYSVGIGQISSEVPQNLSASRPQDRQFILSSKKLLLSDSGFYLCAWRNRSGGGVPGANVLTFGAGSRLTVL.

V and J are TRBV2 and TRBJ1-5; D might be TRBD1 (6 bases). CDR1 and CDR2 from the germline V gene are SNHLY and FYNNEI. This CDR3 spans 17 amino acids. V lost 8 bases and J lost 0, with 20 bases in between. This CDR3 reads CASGLYGTNRSNQPQHF. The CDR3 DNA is TGTGCCAGCGGACTTTACGGGACAAACCGTAGCAATCAGCCCCAGCATTTT.

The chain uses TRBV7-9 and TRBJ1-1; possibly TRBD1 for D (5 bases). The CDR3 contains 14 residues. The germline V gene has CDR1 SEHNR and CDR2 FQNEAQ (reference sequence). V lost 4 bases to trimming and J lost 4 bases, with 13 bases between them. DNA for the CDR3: TGTGCCAGCAGCTCCCTATGGAGGGGCACTGAAGCTTTCTTT. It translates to CASSSLWRGTEAFF.

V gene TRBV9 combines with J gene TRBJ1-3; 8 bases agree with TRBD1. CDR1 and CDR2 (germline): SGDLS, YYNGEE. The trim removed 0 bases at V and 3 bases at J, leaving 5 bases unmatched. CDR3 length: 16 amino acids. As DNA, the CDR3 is TGTGCCAGCAGCGTAGGGACAGGGAAGGTTGGAAACACCATATATTTT. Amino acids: CASSVGTGKVGNTIYF.

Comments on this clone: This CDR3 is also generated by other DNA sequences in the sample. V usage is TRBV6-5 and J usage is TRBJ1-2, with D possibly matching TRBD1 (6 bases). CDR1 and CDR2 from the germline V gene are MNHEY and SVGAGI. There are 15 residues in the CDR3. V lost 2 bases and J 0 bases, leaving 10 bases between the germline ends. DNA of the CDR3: TGTGCCAGCAGTTACAGCAGGGGTCCTAACTATGGCTACACCTTC. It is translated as CASSYSRGPNYGYTF.

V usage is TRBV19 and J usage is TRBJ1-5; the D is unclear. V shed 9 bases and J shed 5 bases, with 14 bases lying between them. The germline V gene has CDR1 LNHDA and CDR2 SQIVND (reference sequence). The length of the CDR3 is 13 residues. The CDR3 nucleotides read TGTGCCAGCAAACGGGGAAACCATCAGCCCCAGCATTTT. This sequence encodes CASKRGNHQPQHF.

The CDR3 sequence is CASSYGQGTGNTIYF. The CDR3 DNA reads as TGTGCCAGCAGCTACGGACAGGGGACTGGAAACACCATATATTTT. V usage is TRBV7-9 and J usage is TRBJ1-3; TRBD1 matches 9 bases. V was clipped by 4 bases and J by 2 bases; unmatched bases: 3. The CDR3 totals 15 residues. The germline V gene encodes CDR1 SEHNR and CDR2 FQNEAQ (reference sequence).

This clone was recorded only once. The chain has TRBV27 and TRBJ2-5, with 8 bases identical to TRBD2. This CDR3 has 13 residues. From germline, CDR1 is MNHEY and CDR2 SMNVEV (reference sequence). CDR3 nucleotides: TGTGCGACCGCTCGAGCGGGGGAGGAGACCCAGTACTTC. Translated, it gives CATARAGEETQYF.

The CDR3 bases are TGCGCCAGCAGCCATTCGGACAGTTTCTCCTCTGGGGCCAACGTCCTGACTTTC. Amino acid sequence: CASSHSDSFSSGANVLTF. The chain couples TRBV4-1 to TRBJ2-6, with D possibly TRBD1 on 6 matching bases. The CDR3 contains 18 residues. CDR1 is MGHRA, CDR2 YSYEKL, per germline. V gave up 3 bases and J gave up 0 bases, with 15 bases separating them.

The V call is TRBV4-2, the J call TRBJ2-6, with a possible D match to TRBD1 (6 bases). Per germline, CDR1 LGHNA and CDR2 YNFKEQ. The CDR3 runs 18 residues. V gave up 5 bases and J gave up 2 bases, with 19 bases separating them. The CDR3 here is CASSKDSSDNAGANVLTF. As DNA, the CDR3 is TGTGCCAGCAGCAAGGACAGCTCTGATAACGCTGGGGCCAACGTCCTGACTTTC.

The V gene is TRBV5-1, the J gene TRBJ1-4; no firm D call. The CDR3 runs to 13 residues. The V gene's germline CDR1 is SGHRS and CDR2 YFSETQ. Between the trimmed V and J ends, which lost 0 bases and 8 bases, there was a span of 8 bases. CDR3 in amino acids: CASSLDRGEKLFF. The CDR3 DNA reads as TGCGCCAGCAGCTTGGACAGAGGGGAAAAACTGTTTTTT.

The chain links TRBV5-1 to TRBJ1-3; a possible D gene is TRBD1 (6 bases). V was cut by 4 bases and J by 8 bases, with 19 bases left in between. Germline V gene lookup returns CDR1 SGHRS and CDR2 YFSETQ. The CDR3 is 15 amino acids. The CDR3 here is CASSLEDSRGDTIYF. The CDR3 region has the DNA TGCGCCAGCAGCCTAGAGGACAGCCGAGGGGACACCATATATTTT.

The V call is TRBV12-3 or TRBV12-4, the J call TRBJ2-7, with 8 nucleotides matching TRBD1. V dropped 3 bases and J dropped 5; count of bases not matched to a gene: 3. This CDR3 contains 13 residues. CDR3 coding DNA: TGTGCCAGCAGTTTCGGACAGGGTAACGAGCAGTACGTC. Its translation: CASSFGQGNEQYV.

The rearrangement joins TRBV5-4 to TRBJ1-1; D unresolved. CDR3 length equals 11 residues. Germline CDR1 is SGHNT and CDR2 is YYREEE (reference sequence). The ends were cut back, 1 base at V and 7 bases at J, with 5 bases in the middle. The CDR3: CASSLYGEAFF. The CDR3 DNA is TGTGCCAGCAGCTTGTACGGTGAAGCTTTCTTT.

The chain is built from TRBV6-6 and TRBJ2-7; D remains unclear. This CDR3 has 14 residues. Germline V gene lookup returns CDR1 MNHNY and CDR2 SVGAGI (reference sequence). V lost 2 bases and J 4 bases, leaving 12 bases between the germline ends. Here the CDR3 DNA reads TGTGCCAGCAGTTACGGGCTTTTAAATTACGAGCAGTACGTC. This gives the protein CASSYGLLNYEQYV.

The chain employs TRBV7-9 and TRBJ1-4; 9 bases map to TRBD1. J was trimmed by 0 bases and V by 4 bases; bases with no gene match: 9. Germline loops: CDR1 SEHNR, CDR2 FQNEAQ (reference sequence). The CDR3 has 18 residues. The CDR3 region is CASSSWGQGKATNEKLFF. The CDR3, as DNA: TGTGCCAGCAGCTCCTGGGGACAGGGCAAGGCAACTAATGAAAAACTGTTTTTT.

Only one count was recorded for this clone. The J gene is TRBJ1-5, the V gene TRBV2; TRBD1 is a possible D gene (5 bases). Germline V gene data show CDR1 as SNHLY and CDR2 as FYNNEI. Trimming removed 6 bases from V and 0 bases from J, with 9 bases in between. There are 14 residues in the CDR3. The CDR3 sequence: CASRRGVSNQPQHF. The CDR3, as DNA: TGTGCCAGCAGGCGGGGGGTTAGCAATCAGCCCCAGCATTTT.

Here the CDR3 DNA reads TGTGCCAGCAGCCGTAAGTCCGGGACAGACTACAATGAGCAGTTCTTC. Protein sequence: CASSRKSGTDYNEQFF. The chain is built from TRBV7-2 and TRBJ2-1; TRBD1 agrees at 7 bases. CDR3 length: 16 amino acids. With 5 bases clipped from V and 3 bases from J, the junction kept 10 bases outside the gene matches. Germline CDR1 SGHTA, CDR2 FQGNSA. The full variable domain, in which reference TRBV7-2 and TRBJ2-1 provide the parts outside the CDR3, is GAGVSQSPSNKVTEKGKDVELRCDPISGHTALYWYRQSLGQGLEFLIYFQGNSAPDKSGLPSDRFSAERTGGSVSTLTIQRTQQEDSAVYLCASSRKSGTDYNEQFFGPGTRLTVL.

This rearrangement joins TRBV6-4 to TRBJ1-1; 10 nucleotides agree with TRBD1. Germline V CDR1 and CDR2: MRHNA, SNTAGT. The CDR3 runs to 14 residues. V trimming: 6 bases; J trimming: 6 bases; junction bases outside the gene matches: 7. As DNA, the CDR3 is TGTGCCAGCAGACCAGCTGGGACAGGGGCTGAAGCTTTCTTT. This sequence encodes CASRPAGTGAEAFF.

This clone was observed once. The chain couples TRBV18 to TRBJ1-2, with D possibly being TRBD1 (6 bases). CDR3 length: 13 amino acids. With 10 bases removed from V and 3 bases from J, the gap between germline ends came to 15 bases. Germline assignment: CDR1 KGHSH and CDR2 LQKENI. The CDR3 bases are TGTGCCACCGGGGAGGGGGAAGACTATGGCTACACCTTC. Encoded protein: CATGEGEDYGYTF.